The rows below give T cell receptor beta chains drawn from one sample of a study of T cell clones after liver transplantation. Method: immunoSEQ multiplex PCR; TCRdb's copy keeps in-frame clones and lacks some. In the table there are 75,000 to 100,000 clones, roughly 80% of which are singletons. Sequenced here: CD4+ T cells from blood, sampled 46 months after liver transplant. Receptor source: a human patient who received a liver transplant. T cells may partly derive from the graft donor. Both conserved end residues are part of each CDR3. D genes are given only for firm matches. Clone size is given for some rows only: seen once, a few or many times, or a class if the clone is expanded.

clone size,J gene,D gene,V gene,CDR3 protein,CDR3 DNA
-,TRBJ1-1,-,TRBV9,CASGQGTNTEAFF,TGTGCCAGTGGCCAGGGTACGAACACTGAAGCTTTCTTT
once,TRBJ2-1,-,TRBV5-4,CASRQSLAQLSYNEQFF,TGTGCCAGCAGACAAAGCCTAGCGCAGCTCTCCTACAATGAGCAGTTCTTC
few,TRBJ2-1,-,TRBV4-1,CASSQLPQGNEQFF,TGCGCCAGCAGCCAGCTACCGCAGGGAAATGAGCAGTTCTTC
-,TRBJ1-3,TRBD1,TRBV7-8,CASSSGTGPLFSGNTIYF,TGTGCCAGCAGCTCCGGGACAGGGCCTCTTTTCTCTGGAAACACCATATATTTT
-,TRBJ2-7,-,TRBV27,CASSRGGMSSYEQYF,TGTGCCAGCAGTCGTGGCGGGATGAGCTCCTACGAGCAGTACTTC
-,TRBJ2-1,TRBD2,TRBV30,CAWSGETSGGRSSYNEQFF,TGTGCCTGGTCGGGGGAGACTAGCGGAGGTAGGAGCTCCTACAATGAGCAGTTCTTC
-,TRBJ2-2,TRBD2,TRBV18,CASSPPGLAGTGELFF,TGTGCCAGCTCACCACCCGGACTAGCGGGAACCGGGGAGCTGTTTTTT
-,TRBJ1-2,-,TRBV5-1,CASSLEGLVGYTF,TGCGCCAGCAGCTTGGAAGGGTTAGTTGGCTACACCTTC
-,TRBJ1-1,TRBD1,TRBV18,CASSPSTGGGTEAFF,TGTGCCAGCTCACCCTCGACAGGGGGGGGGACTGAAGCTTTCTTT
-,TRBJ1-2,-,TRBV7-2,CASSFQGYGYTF,TGTGCCAGCAGCTTTCAGGGCTATGGCTACACCTTC
once,TRBJ2-7,-,TRBV5-6,CASSSSGLLRSYEQYF,TGTGCCAGCAGCTCCTCCGGATTACTTCGATCCTACGAGCAGTACTTC
-,TRBJ1-4,-,TRBV4-1,CASSSGLINEKLFF,TGCGCCAGCAGCTCGGGACTGATTAATGAAAAACTGTTTTTT
-,TRBJ2-5,-,TRBV5-1,CASSLVGAGQETQYF,TGCGCCAGCAGCTTGGTCGGGGCGGGCCAAGAGACCCAGTACTTC
-,TRBJ2-1,TRBD2,TRBV7-8,CASTLRPAGAYNEQFF,TGTGCCAGCACACTCCGACCAGCGGGAGCCTACAATGAGCAGTTCTTC
once,TRBJ2-3,TRBD2,TRBV7-2,CASSPSGPGSTDTQYF,TGTGCCAGCAGCCCTAGCGGGCCGGGGAGCACAGATACGCAGTATTTT
-,TRBJ2-2,TRBD2,TRBV19,CASKSGSLDTGELFF,TGTGCCAGCAAGAGCGGGAGCCTTGACACCGGGGAGCTGTTTTTT
once,TRBJ1-2,TRBD1,TRBV29-1,CSVGRPGTGVASHGYTF,TGCAGCGTTGGAAGACCTGGGACAGGGGTTGCGAGTCATGGCTACACCTTC
many,TRBJ2-5,-,TRBV29-1,CSVDTGQETQYF,TGCAGCGTTGATACAGGTCAAGAGACCCAGTACTTC
-,TRBJ2-1,-,TRBV7-9,CAGSASRGQFF,TGTGCCGGATCGGCGTCTCGGGGGCAGTTCTTC
-,TRBJ1-5,TRBD1,TRBV18,CASSPPGLPGGHNQPQHF,TGTGCCAGCTCACCACCGGGGCTCCCAGGGGGCCACAATCAGCCCCAGCATTTT
-,TRBJ2-2,TRBD1,TRBV10-1,CASSDPGTGSGELFF,TGCGCCAGCAGCGACCCCGGGACAGGGTCCGGGGAGCTGTTTTTT
once,TRBJ1-5,-,TRBV5-4,CASSSWVDTDHQPQHF,TGTGCCAGCAGCTCCTGGGTGGACACCGACCATCAGCCCCAGCATTTT
-,TRBJ2-5,TRBD2,TRBV7-9,CASSLLAGLQETQYF,TGTGCCAGCAGCCTTCTAGCGGGGCTCCAAGAGACCCAGTACTTC
-,TRBJ2-1,TRBD2,TRBV5-1,CASSLSTSGSIPPLNEQFF,TGCGCCAGCAGCTTGTCGACTAGCGGGAGTATCCCCCCCCTGAATGAGCAGTTCTTC
few,TRBJ1-2,-,TRBV21-1,CASSLTCGYTF,TGTGCCAGCAGCTTGACGTGTGGCTACACCTTC